The table lists the clone carrying this T cell receptor beta chain with a count of one. Trimming shortened V by 5 bases and J by 1 base, and 14 bases separated the two germline ends. The CDR3 loop spans 15 amino acids. In germline, CDR1 is SEHNR, CDR2 FQNEAQ (reference sequence). The source of the sample is a study of blood T cell repertoires in COVID-19. Study information: There were acute and convalescent COVID-19 samples, and they came from the United States, Italy and Spain. PBMCs, B-cell-depleted T cells, or T cells provided the cDNA or gDNA that made up the material.

In the authors' workflow: Amplification of reference gene primers provided the estimated nucleated cell counts. Sequenced by immunoSEQ multiplex PCR; TCRdb stores in-frame clones only, minus some. The V and J calls and the clone size are those of that table, but D and trimming were determined from the DNA. The sample yields about 260,000 clones, about nine tenths seen once. This sequence joins TRBV7-9 and TRBJ2-5; D perhaps matches TRBD2 (7 bases). This clonotype was obtained from a woman aged 35 to 49 who had recovered from COVID-19. Sequences were obtained from peripheral blood. Here the CDR3 reads CASSPTGGPQETQYF. DNA of the CDR3: TGTGCCAGCAGCCCCACGGGGGGCCCCCAAGAGACCCAGTACTTC.